This entry lists 9 T cell receptor beta chains sequenced from one sample in a study of OX40 agonist ivuxolimab in advanced cancers. Assay used: immunoSEQ multiplex PCR; TCRdb lists only in-frame clones, some missing. The data show approximately 82,000 clones, 94% seen once. The source material was CD4+ or CD8+ T cells sorted from blood, sampled in a trial of the OX40 agonist ivuxolimab. The origin of the receptors is an adult with an advanced solid tumor such as melanoma, head and neck, liver or kidney cancer.

This clone appeared once. The V call is TRBV4-3, the J call TRBJ2-5; D might be TRBD2 (7 bases). Trimming shortened V by 1 base and J by 2 bases, and 14 bases separated the two germline ends. Per germline, CDR1 LGHNA and CDR2 YSLEER. This CDR3 spans 16 amino acids. CDR3 region: CASSQVGGVQQETQYF. In DNA, the CDR3 is TGCGCCAGCAGCCAAGTAGGGGGGGTCCAACAAGAGACCCAGTACTTC.

V gene TRBV9 combines with J gene TRBJ1-4, with TRBD1 identical over 8 bases. The CDR3 extends over 15 amino acids. Per germline, CDR1 SGDLS and CDR2 YYNGEE. V shed 3 bases and J 8 bases; nucleotides not matched to a gene: 9. DNA of the CDR3: TGTGCCAGCAGCGCCCAGGGGGCAGGTCGGGAAAAACTGTTTTTT. The encoded protein is CASSAQGAGREKLFF.

V and J are TRBV2 and TRBJ2-5, with TRBD2 identical over 10 bases. V lost 3 bases to trimming and J lost 7 bases; unmatched junction nucleotides: 11. This CDR3 region has 16 residues. The V gene's germline CDR1 is SNHLY and CDR2 FYNNEI. CDR3 amino acids: CASSETSGYQERTQYF. CDR3 DNA sequence: TGTGCCAGCAGTGAGACTAGCGGGTACCAAGAACGGACCCAGTACTTC. The complete variable domain, with remaining parts taken from reference TRBV2 and TRBJ2-5, reads EPEVTQTPSHQVTQMGQEVILRCVPISNHLYFYWYRQILGQKVEFLVSFYNNEISEKSEIFDDQFSVERPDGSNFTLKIRSTKLEDSAMYFCASSETSGYQERTQYFGPGTRLLVL.

V usage is TRBV4-3 and J usage is TRBJ2-5; 7 bases are shared with TRBD1. Germline CDR1 and CDR2: LGHNA and YSLEER. Trimming cost V 5 bases and J 4 bases; bases outside gene matches: 4. The CDR3 spans 13 residues. CDR3 sequence (DNA): TGCGCCAGCAGCAAACGACAGGGAGAGACCCAGTACTTC. Protein: CASSKRQGETQYF.

V and J are TRBV6-4 and TRBJ2-3, with D possibly TRBD2 on 5 matching bases. The CDR3 has 15 amino acids. Germline V gene sequence: CDR1 MRHNA, CDR2 SNTAGT. V was shortened by 0 bases and J by 0 bases, with 7 bases between the two germline ends. The CDR3 DNA sequence: TGTGCCAGCAGTGACTCAGCGGCTAGCACAGATACGCAGTATTTT. Translating gives CASSDSAASTDTQYF.

The rearrangement joins TRBV13 to TRBJ1-2; weak D call: TRBD1 (6 bases). V was trimmed by 5 bases and J by 8 bases, leaving 21 bases between them. The germline V gene encodes CDR1 PRHDT and CDR2 FYEKMQ (reference sequence). The CDR3 is made up of 15 amino acids. The DNA of the CDR3 is TGTGCCAGCAGCACCCGGGGCGTTGGGGGCGGAGGCTACACCTTC. It is translated as CASSTRGVGGGGYTF.

The chain links TRBV19 to TRBJ2-7; D may be TRBD1 (5 bases). The germline V and J ends were trimmed by 1 base and 4 bases, with 17 bases remaining between them. The CDR3 is 16 residues long. Germline CDR1 reads LNHDA; CDR2 reads SQIVND (reference sequence). The CDR3 sequence: CASSIVAWGRAYEQYF. The DNA for the CDR3 is TGTGCCAGTAGTATAGTGGCTTGGGGCAGGGCGTACGAGCAGTACTTC.

This clone has just one count. The rearrangement links TRBV2 to TRBJ1-1; possible D gene TRBD1, 6 bases. Germline V gives CDR1 SNHLY, CDR2 FYNNEI. This CDR3 has 13 residues. Between the trimmed V and J ends, which lost 3 bases and 5 bases, there was a span of 10 bases. The CDR3 loop reads CASSDRGRTEAFF. CDR3 DNA sequence: TGTGCCAGCAGTGACAGGGGAAGGACTGAAGCTTTCTTT. Complete variable domain (other parts from reference TRBV2 and TRBJ1-1): EPEVTQTPSHQVTQMGQEVILRCVPISNHLYFYWYRQILGQKVEFLVSFYNNEISEKSEIFDDQFSVERPDGSNFTLKIRSTKLEDSAMYFCASSDRGRTEAFFGQGTRLTVV.

J is TRBJ2-1 and V is TRBV28; D gene unclear. There are 14 residues in the CDR3. Per the germline V gene, CDR1 is MDHEN and CDR2 is SYDVKM. With 8 bases removed from V and 1 base from J, the gap between germline ends came to 12 bases. CDR3 residues: CASQAIASYNEQFF. CDR3 in DNA: TGTGCCAGCCAGGCAATTGCATCCTACAATGAGCAGTTCTTC.